The clone carrying this TCR beta chain was seen once. This specimen comes from a study of blood T cell repertoires in COVID-19. Assignments of participants to cohorts depended upon their own reported clinical history. CDR3 size: 14 residues. V was trimmed by 4 bases and J by 0 bases, leaving 11 bases between them. Germline CDR1 reads SGHRS; CDR2 reads YFSETQ. The protocol was immunoSEQ multiplex PCR, while the TCRdb copy is restricted to in-frame clones and leaves out a portion. The table shows 350,000 or so clones, with about 92% occurring only once. The chain employs TRBV5-1 and TRBJ2-7, with D perhaps TRBD2 (5 bases). The sequence derives from a woman younger than 45 who had recovered from COVID-19. The sequenced sample was PBMCs or T cells enriched from blood (not recorded which). CDR3 amino acids: CASSGLGSSYEQYF. Written as DNA, the CDR3 is TGCGCCAGCAGCGGCCTGGGGAGCTCCTACGAGCAGTACTTC.